The 28 T cell receptor beta chains below all came from one sample that was sequenced in a study of cytomegalovirus exposure and HLA in healthy donors. PCR employed 60 Vbeta and 13 Jbeta primers. Method: immunoSEQ multiplex PCR; TCRdb's copy keeps in-frame clones and lacks some. The sample lists about 170,000 clones, roughly 85% occurring once. The sequencing input was PBMCs. These receptor sequences come from a male donor in good health and CMV-seronegative.

A few counts support this clone. The chain carries TRBV20-1 and TRBJ1-2; a weak D match, TRBD1 (5 bases). The ends were cut back, 8 bases at V and 8 bases at J, with 15 bases in the middle. This CDR3 contains 11 residues. Germline values: CDR1 DFQATT, CDR2 SNEGSKA (reference sequence). The CDR3 DNA sequence: TGCAGTATCGGGGGAACAGCCGGCTACACCTTC. This codes for CSIGGTAGYTF.

V usage is TRBV6-5 and J usage is TRBJ2-1; no reliable D call. Germline CDR1 MNHEY, CDR2 SVGAGI. The CDR3 contains 14 residues. The V and J ends lost 5 bases and 6 bases respectively, with 14 bases between them. This CDR3 is CASSTRRPTNEQFF. The CDR3 nucleotides read TGTGCCAGCAGTACCCGGCGGCCAACCAATGAGCAGTTCTTC.

The rearrangement joins TRBV4-1 to TRBJ1-5; a weak D match, TRBD1 (6 bases). The CDR3 runs to 15 residues. Trimming removed 1 base from V and 4 bases from J, with 11 bases in between. Germline V gives CDR1 MGHRA, CDR2 YSYEKL. The CDR3 coding sequence is TGCGCCAGCAGCCAAGTCACAGGGTCTAATCAGCCCCAGCATTTT. This translates into CASSQVTGSNQPQHF.

The chain links TRBV5-4 to TRBJ2-2, with 7 bases identical to TRBD1. Germline V gene lookup returns CDR1 SGHNT and CDR2 YYREEE (reference sequence). The CDR3 totals 14 residues. Trimming cost V 3 bases and J 6 bases; bases outside gene matches: 5. DNA for the CDR3: TGTGCCAGCAGCTACGACAGGGATGCCGGGGAGCTGTTTTTT. It yields the protein CASSYDRDAGELFF.

The rearrangement joins TRBV18 to TRBJ1-1; 7 bases agree with TRBD1. The V and J ends lost 3 bases and 1 base, in that order; junction bases with no gene match: 11. The CDR3 extends over 17 amino acids. Per germline, CDR1 KGHSH and CDR2 LQKENI. Written as DNA, the CDR3 is TGTGCCAGCTCACCGAGACAGGGAGTCGATAGGAACACTGAAGCTTTCTTT. Translating it yields CASSPRQGVDRNTEAFF. The full variable domain, in which reference TRBV18 and TRBJ1-1 provide the parts outside the CDR3, is NAGVMQNPRHLVRRRGQEARLRCSPMKGHSHVYWYRQLPEEGLKFMVYLQKENIIDESGMPKERFSAEFPKEGPSILRIQQVVRGDSAAYFCASSPRQGVDRNTEAFFGQGTRLTVV.

CDR3 bases: TGTGCCAGCAGCTTAGCTGTGGGGCGGGGGGGCCCGTACGAGCAGTACTTC. This sequence encodes CASSLAVGRGGPYEQYF. The chain couples TRBV7-2 to TRBJ2-7; 9 positions agree with TRBD2. Losses at the gene ends were 0 bases for V and 4 bases for J; bases not matched to a gene: 10. This CDR3 contains 17 residues. In germline, CDR1 is SGHTA, CDR2 FQGNSA.

The chain is built from TRBV7-8 and TRBJ2-2; 9 nucleotides match TRBD2. V shed 5 bases and J 1 base; nucleotides not matched to a gene: 5. Germline lookup yields CDR1 SGHVS and CDR2 FQNEAQ. This CDR3 comprises 16 residues. In nucleotides, the CDR3 is TGTGCCAGCAGCCCGAGGACTAGCGAGAACACCGGGGAGCTGTTTTTT. Translation gives CASSPRTSENTGELFF.

The CDR3 here is CASSSNTGYGYTF. The CDR3 DNA sequence: TGTGCCAGCAGTTCAAATACGGGTTATGGCTACACCTTC. J is TRBJ1-2 and V is TRBV6-5; D unresolved. From germline, CDR1 is MNHEY and CDR2 SVGAGI. The length of the CDR3 is 13 residues. V gave up 4 bases and J gave up 5 bases, with 11 bases separating them.

The gene calls are TRBV9 and TRBJ2-3; possibly TRBD2 for D (6 bases). The CDR3 contains 17 residues. Germline V lookup: CDR1 SGDLS, CDR2 YYNGEE. Trimming stripped 0 bases from V and 6 bases from J, with 20 bases between. CDR3 amino acids: CASSVDPPGGLEDTQYF. In DNA, the CDR3 is TGTGCCAGCAGCGTAGACCCGCCCGGGGGTTTGGAGGATACGCAGTATTTT. Full variable domain (missing parts from reference TRBV9 and TRBJ2-3): DSGVTQTPKHLITATGQRVTLRCSPRSGDLSVYWYQQSLDQGLQFLIQYYNGEERAKGNILERFSAQQFPDLHSELNLSSLELGDSALYFCASSVDPPGGLEDTQYFGPGTRLTVL.

The chain combines TRBV29-1 with TRBJ1-4, with D uncertain. Germline V gene sequence: CDR1 SQVTM, CDR2 ANQGSEA. V lost 5 bases and J 7 bases, leaving 11 bases between the germline ends. CDR3 size: 12 residues. CDR3 sequence reads: CSVIPEGEKLFF. CDR3 coding DNA: TGCAGCGTTATTCCGGAGGGTGAAAAACTGTTTTTT.

V and J are TRBV27 and TRBJ2-3; TRBD2 might be the D (6 bases). Trimming shortened V by 7 bases and J by 1 base, and 12 bases separated the two germline ends. CDR3 size: 14 residues. Germline assignment: CDR1 MNHEY and CDR2 SMNVEV (reference sequence). The CDR3 coding sequence is TGTGCCAGCAACGGGGGAGGACGCACAGATACGCAGTATTTT. Translation: CASNGGGRTDTQYF.

The chain links TRBV5-1 to TRBJ2-5; 9 nucleotides line up with TRBD1. The CDR3 contains 15 residues. Germline V lookup: CDR1 SGHRS, CDR2 YFSETQ. V gave up 3 bases and J gave up 5 bases; unmatched junction bases: 8. CDR3 in amino acids: CASSSNRGHMETQYF. For the CDR3, the DNA is TGCGCCAGCAGCTCCAACAGGGGGCATATGGAGACCCAGTACTTC. Full variable domain (outside the CDR3, taken from reference TRBV5-1 and TRBJ2-5): KAGVTQTPRYLIKTRGQQVTLSCSPISGHRSVSWYQQTPGQGLQFLFEYFSETQRNKGNFPGRFSGRQFSNSRSEMNVSTLELGDSALYLCASSSNRGHMETQYFGPGTRLLVL.

The CDR3 DNA reads TGTGCCAGCAGCTCCGGGGGGATATCCTACGAGCAGTACTTC. Translated: CASSSGGISYEQYF. This chain connects TRBV28 to TRBJ2-7, with TRBD2 matching 7 bases. The CDR3 has 14 amino acids. Germline V gene data show CDR1 as MDHEN and CDR2 as SYDVKM. V trimming: 6 bases; J trimming: 1 base; junction bases outside the gene matches: 6.

In DNA form, the CDR3 reads TGTGCCACCGATAGGGGACAGGGGCCCAGAAGGGAGACCCAGTACTTC. Its translation is CATDRGQGPRRETQYF. The chain links TRBV15 to TRBJ2-5, with 10 bases matching TRBD1. Trimming took 8 bases from V and 5 from J; bases not matched to a gene: 14. Germline V gives CDR1 LNHNV, CDR2 YYDKDF (reference sequence). The CDR3 consists of 16 residues.

This chain connects TRBV4-2 to TRBJ2-5, with D possibly being TRBD2 (5 bases). V lost 4 bases and J 2 bases, leaving 26 bases between the germline ends. This CDR3 is built from 19 residues. Per germline, CDR1 LGHNA and CDR2 YNFKEQ. The chain's CDR3 is CASSREGPSGGLSQETQYF. CDR3 nucleotides: TGTGCCAGCAGCCGAGAAGGTCCTTCCGGCGGACTCTCACAAGAGACCCAGTACTTC.

The chain has TRBV6-5 and TRBJ2-7; 7 bases line up with TRBD1. The length of the CDR3 is 14 residues. Germline V gene data show CDR1 as MNHEY and CDR2 as SVGAGI. V shed 6 bases, J shed 4 bases, and the junction held 9 bases outside the gene matches. This CDR3 reads CASSLLTGAYEQYF. CDR3 coding DNA: TGTGCCAGCAGCCTCTTAACAGGGGCTTACGAGCAGTACTTC.

The chain recombines TRBV5-4 with TRBJ2-5; 7 nucleotides align to TRBD2. J was trimmed by 4 bases and V by 2 bases; bases with no gene match: 5. CDR1 is SGHNT, CDR2 YYREEE, per germline (reference sequence). The CDR3 runs 14 residues. The CDR3 DNA is TGTGCCAGCAGCTTTCCGGGCGGGGGAGAGACCCAGTACTTC. The encoded protein is CASSFPGGGETQYF.

CDR3 protein: CASSQDLAGITYNEQFF. The CDR3 DNA follows: TGCGCCAGCAGCCAAGACTTAGCGGGAATTACCTACAATGAGCAGTTCTTC. The chain combines TRBV4-3 with TRBJ2-1; TRBD2 aligns across 8 bases. The CDR3 length is 17 residues. Per germline, CDR1 LGHNA and CDR2 YSLEER. V trimming: 0 bases; J trimming: 2 bases; junction bases outside the gene matches: 6.

This chain links TRBV18 with TRBJ1-1, with D unresolved. The CDR3 is made up of 14 amino acids. Germline CDR1 reads KGHSH; CDR2 reads LQKENI. V was pared by 6 bases and J by 3 bases, with 14 bases between. The CDR3 sequence is CASSTGGGDTEAFF. The DNA of the CDR3 is TGTGCCAGCTCCACGGGCGGCGGGGACACTGAAGCTTTCTTT.

This chain connects TRBV10-3 to TRBJ2-6; 7 bases line up with TRBD1. The germline V gene encodes CDR1 ENHRY and CDR2 SYGVKD. The CDR3 is 18 amino acids. V was clipped by 3 bases and J by 0 bases; unmatched bases: 8. Here the CDR3 reads CAISDGAGGGSGANVLTF. CDR3 bases: TGTGCCATCAGTGACGGTGCAGGGGGTGGCTCTGGGGCCAACGTCCTGACTTTC.

This sequence joins TRBV6-1 and TRBJ2-1; D gene uncertain. The germline V and J ends were trimmed by 3 bases and 0 bases, with 15 bases remaining between them. CDR3 length equals 17 residues. Germline V gene sequence: CDR1 MNHNS, CDR2 SASEGT. CDR3: CASSDLGGISSYNEQFF. For the CDR3, the DNA is TGTGCCAGCAGTGACCTAGGCGGTATCAGCTCCTACAATGAGCAGTTCTTC.

The chain combines TRBV7-6 with TRBJ1-2; no clear D gene. From germline, CDR1 is SGHVS and CDR2 FNYEAQ. This CDR3 contains 14 residues. Trimming took 5 bases from V and 4 from J, leaving 14 bases between them. The CDR3 coding sequence is TGTGCCAGCAGCCAAGACGACGGGGTCTATGGCTACACCTTC. The encoded protein is CASSQDDGVYGYTF.

The rearrangement links TRBV7-9 to TRBJ2-7; TRBD1 agrees at 9 bases. Trimming cost V 5 bases and J 2 bases; bases outside gene matches: 4. The CDR3 is 14 residues long. Looked up from germline, CDR1 is SEHNR and CDR2 is FQNEAQ (reference sequence). Here the CDR3 reads CASSHDRGAYEQYF. As DNA, the CDR3 is TGTGCCAGCAGCCATGACAGGGGGGCCTACGAGCAGTACTTC.

This clone was seen only once. This sequence joins TRBV9 and TRBJ1-5; D is possibly TRBD1 (5 bases). The V and J ends lost 0 bases and 11 bases respectively, with 12 bases between them. Germline V gene sequence: CDR1 SGDLS, CDR2 YYNGEE. This CDR3 is 13 amino acids long. CDR3 sequence: CASSVEGASAQHF. The CDR3 DNA follows: TGTGCCAGCAGCGTAGAAGGGGCTTCGGCCCAGCATTTT.

This rearrangement joins TRBV6-4 to TRBJ1-3, with 9 bases lining up with TRBD1. V dropped 6 bases and J dropped 4; count of bases not matched to a gene: 19. The V gene's germline CDR1 is MRHNA and CDR2 SNTAGT. The CDR3 length is 19 residues. The CDR3: CASRGTGSDFSTEGNTIYF. Here the CDR3 DNA reads TGTGCCAGCAGGGGGACAGGGAGCGACTTCAGCACCGAAGGAAACACCATATATTTT.

The CDR3 protein is CASSIFGRGSTDTQYF. Here the CDR3 DNA reads TGTGCCAGTAGTATATTCGGGCGCGGGAGCACAGATACGCAGTATTTT. The chain carries TRBV19 and TRBJ2-3; the D gene is possibly TRBD2 (5 bases). CDR1 and CDR2 from the germline V gene are LNHDA and SQIVND (reference sequence). With 2 bases removed from V and 0 bases from J, the gap between germline ends came to 12 bases. CDR3 length equals 16 residues. Looking up the rest from reference TRBV19 and TRBJ2-3 gives the full variable domain: DGGITQSPKYLFRKEGQNVTLSCEQNLNHDAMYWYRQDPGQGLRLIYYSQIVNDFQKGDIAEGYSVSREKKESFPLTVTSAQKNPTAFYLCASSIFGRGSTDTQYFGPGTRLTVL.

The rearrangement links TRBV7-3 to TRBJ2-1; 7 bases match TRBD2. The trim removed 6 bases at V and 2 bases at J, leaving 10 bases unmatched. Germline V lookup: CDR1 SGHTA, CDR2 FQGTGA. The CDR3 is 16 residues long. The CDR3 DNA reads as TGTGCCAGCAGTCGTCAGAGCGGGACCCCCTACAATGAGCAGTTCTTC. Translated: CASSRQSGTPYNEQFF.

The chain uses TRBV2 and TRBJ2-2; TRBD2 aligns across 8 bases. The CDR3 has 14 residues. The J segment lost 2 bases and the V segment lost 10 bases, leaving 6 bases of the junction unmatched. The germline CDR1 and CDR2 sequences are SNHLY and FYNNEI. The CDR3 sequence: CATMLAGNTGELFF. The CDR3 nucleotides read TGTGCCACGATGCTAGCGGGCAACACCGGGGAGCTGTTTTTT.